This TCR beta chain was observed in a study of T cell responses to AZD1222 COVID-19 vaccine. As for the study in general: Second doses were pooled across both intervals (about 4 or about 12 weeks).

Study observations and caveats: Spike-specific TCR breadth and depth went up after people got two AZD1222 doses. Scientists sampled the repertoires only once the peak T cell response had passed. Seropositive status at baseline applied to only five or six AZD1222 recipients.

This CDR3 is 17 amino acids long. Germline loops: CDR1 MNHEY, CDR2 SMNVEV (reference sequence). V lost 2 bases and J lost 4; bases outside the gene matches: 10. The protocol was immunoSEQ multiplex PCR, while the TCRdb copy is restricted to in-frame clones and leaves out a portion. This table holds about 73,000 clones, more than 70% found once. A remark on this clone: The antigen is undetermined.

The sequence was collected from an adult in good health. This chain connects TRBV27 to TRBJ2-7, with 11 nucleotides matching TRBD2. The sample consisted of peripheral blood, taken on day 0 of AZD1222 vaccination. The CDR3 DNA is TGTGCCAGCAGTTTACGCCTGACTAGCGGGACGAGATACGAGCAGTACTTC. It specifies CASSLRLTSGTRYEQYF.